One TCR beta chain is described in this entry. The antigen is unknown. CDR3 size: 15 residues. Germline V lookup: CDR1 SGHTA, CDR2 FQGNSA. Trimming left V 0 bases short and J 5 bases short, with 13 bases between. The source of the sample is a study of shared clonotypes between healthy human individuals. About the study: The study enrolled a couple of women and three men aged 18 to 49.

Overall study results and limits: Few donors limited the genetic and exposure-history diversity represented.

Deep was the level at which the assay was run. The table came from immunoSEQ multiplex PCR; TCRdb's copy has only in-frame clones and leaves some out. Of about 2.4 million clones listed, over 85% are singletons. Participating donors were healthy, HIV-negative adults free of recent acute infections or vaccinations. Sequencing input: naive CD4+ T cells from PBMCs. The subset denotes: CD45RA+ positively selected. The sequence came from a man younger than 35 in good health. Some clones in this sample may be carry-over from other donors' samples. The gene calls are TRBV7-2 and TRBJ1-2, with D maybe TRBD1 (5 bases). CDR3: CASSLASRGFYGYTF. The CDR3 coding sequence is TGTGCCAGCAGCTTAGCGTCGCGGGGGTTTTATGGCTACACCTTC. Filled out from reference TRBV7-2 and TRBJ1-2, the complete variable domain reads GAGVSQSPSNKVTEKGKDVELRCDPISGHTALYWYRQSLGQGLEFLIYFQGNSAPDKSGLPSDRFSAERTGGSVSTLTIQRTQQEDSAVYLCASSLASRGFYGYTFGSGTRLTVV.